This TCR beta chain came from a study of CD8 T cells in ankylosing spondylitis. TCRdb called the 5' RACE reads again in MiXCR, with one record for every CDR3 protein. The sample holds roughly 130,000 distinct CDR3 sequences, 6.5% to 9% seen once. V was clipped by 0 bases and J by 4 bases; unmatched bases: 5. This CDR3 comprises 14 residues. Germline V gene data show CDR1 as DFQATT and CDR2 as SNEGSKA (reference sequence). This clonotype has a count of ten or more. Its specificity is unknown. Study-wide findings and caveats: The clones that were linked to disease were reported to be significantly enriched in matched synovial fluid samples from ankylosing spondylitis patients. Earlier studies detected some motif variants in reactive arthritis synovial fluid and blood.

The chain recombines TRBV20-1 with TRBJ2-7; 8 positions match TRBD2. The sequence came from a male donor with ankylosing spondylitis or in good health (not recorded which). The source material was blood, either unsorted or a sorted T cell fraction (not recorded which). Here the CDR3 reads CSARDLAGGYEQYF. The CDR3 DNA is TGCAGTGCTAGAGATCTGGCGGGAGGTTACGAGCAGTACTTC.